This TCR beta chain comes out of a study of CD8+ T cells in alopecia areata. Across the study: Twice a day, 5 to 10 mg of oral tofacitinib was administered to treated patients.

General observations from the study: Lesional scalp displayed greater clonality than normal scalp, most notably in alopecia totalis/universalis. Mice showed clearer TCR sharing than patients did, a gap that was possibly HLA-related.

Germline CDR1 reads SGDLS; CDR2 reads YYNGEE. There are 18 residues in the CDR3. Trimming removed 4 bases at V and 3 bases at J, with 26 bases between. About this clone: The target antigen is unknown.

Punch biopsies of lesional scalp, plus peripheral blood, were taken from alopecia areata patients. RNA was extracted and reverse transcribed into cDNA as the sequencing template. Here immunoSEQ multiplex PCR was the method, and the copy in TCRdb shows in-frame clones only, minus some. The sample shows 100,000 to 150,000 clones, around 60% of them seen only once. The V call is TRBV9, the J call TRBJ2-7, with no clear D. The sequence was obtained from a human donor with alopecia areata. Specimen: CD4+ T cells sorted from blood, collected at week 0. Written as DNA, the CDR3 is TGTGCCAGCAGCATACAGTTATCCGAGAACTATTTCGACTACGAGCAGTACTTC. Its translation is CASSIQLSENYFDYEQYF.